In this sample, the clone carrying this T cell receptor (beta chain) turned up once. Its target is not known. The sample originates from a study of T cell responses to AZD1222 COVID-19 vaccine. Germline CDR1 SGDLS, CDR2 YYNGEE. V dropped 0 bases and J dropped 3 bases, with 10 bases sitting between them. The CDR3 is 15 residues long. The repertoire was sequenced with immunoSEQ multiplex PCR; TCRdb's copy has only in-frame clones and lacks some. This table has around 130,000 clones, over 75% appearing once. Study results and caveats: A mostly white British donor set with more females was recruited, and clonal diversity was possibly underestimated. Unmutated variant regions reportedly attract nearly half of all spike-specific TCRs. Spike-specific TCR breadth and depth were elevated following two AZD1222 doses. Of the AZD1222 recipients, only five or six were seropositive at baseline.

J is TRBJ1-5 and V is TRBV9; the D gene is possibly TRBD1 (5 bases). This specimen was peripheral blood, taken on day 0 of AZD1222 vaccination. This clonotype was obtained from an adult in good health. The CDR3 loop is CASSVGGGVNQPQHF. The CDR3 nucleotides read TGTGCCAGCAGCGTAGGCGGGGGAGTCAATCAGCCCCAGCATTTT.